This T cell receptor beta chain was identified in a study of blood T cell repertoires in COVID-19. On the study more broadly: Sources were T cells, B-cell-depleted T cells, or PBMCs; the material itself was cDNA or gDNA.

Germline V CDR1 and CDR2: MNHEY, SVGAGI. With V trimmed by 2 bases and J by 5 bases, 3 bases remained unmatched. CDR3 length equals 15 residues. Original analysis: Estimated nucleated cell counts came from reference gene primer amplification. Produced via immunoSEQ multiplex PCR; TCRdb's table is partial and in-frame only. V, J and clone size were drawn from that table, and D and trimming were deduced from the DNA. The table has 100,000 to 150,000 clones, 80% to 85% seen once. Sample: peripheral blood. The TCR was taken from a woman between 45 and 60 years old with acute or convalescent COVID-19. The chain combines TRBV6-5 with TRBJ1-6, with 7 bases fitting TRBD1. CDR3 sequence reads: CASSYDGQDNSPLHF. CDR3 sequence (DNA): TGTGCCAGCAGTTACGATGGACAGGATAATTCACCCCTCCACTTT.